These T cell receptor beta chains were read from a single sample in a study of blood T cell repertoires in COVID-19. The table came from immunoSEQ multiplex PCR; TCRdb's copy has only in-frame clones and leaves some out. This sample has 70,000 or so clones, with around nine tenths found just once. The specimen was peripheral blood. Source of these receptors: a woman aged 18-29 years with acute or convalescent COVID-19. The CDR3 runs from the conserved cysteine through the conserved F or W. The order of the fields is clone size, J gene, D gene, V gene, CDR3 protein, CDR3 DNA. A D gene is named only where the DNA matches it firmly. Not all rows give a size; the values are once, few, many and, for expanded clones, a class.

size: once; J: TRBJ2-1; D: NA; V: TRBV19; CDR3: CASITRGLGSYNEQFF; DNA: TGTGCCAGTATCACACGGGGGTTGGGGTCCTACAATGAGCAGTTCTTC
size: NA; J: TRBJ1-1; D: TRBD1; V: TRBV30; CDR3: CAWTGGNTEAFF; DNA: TGTGCCTGGACAGGGGGGAACACTGAAGCTTTCTTT
size: NA; J: TRBJ2-5; D: TRBD1; V: TRBV5-1; CDR3: CASSLDRGTTETQYF; DNA: TGCGCCAGCAGCTTGGACAGGGGAACTACAGAGACCCAGTACTTC
size: NA; J: TRBJ1-2; D: TRBD1; V: TRBV2; CDR3: CASTKERDRETGYTF; DNA: TGTGCCAGCACTAAAGAACGGGACAGGGAGACTGGCTACACCTTC
size: NA; J: TRBJ1-2; D: NA; V: TRBV27; CDR3: CASSLRGNYGYTF; DNA: TGTGCCAGCAGTTTGCGAGGCAACTATGGCTACACCTTC
size: NA; J: TRBJ1-2; D: NA; V: TRBV4-1; CDR3: CASSQEQGGYTF; DNA: TGCGCCAGCAGCCAAGAGCAGGGCGGCTACACCTTC
size: NA; J: TRBJ2-1; D: TRBD2; V: TRBV12-3/TRBV12-4; CDR3: CASSPGLAYEQFF; DNA: TGTGCCAGCAGTCCAGGACTAGCTTATGAGCAGTTCTTC
size: NA; J: TRBJ1-1; D: NA; V: TRBV29-1; CDR3: CSVQIGGNTEAFF; DNA: TGCAGCGTGCAAATAGGGGGGAACACTGAAGCTTTCTTT
size: once; J: TRBJ1-2; D: NA; V: TRBV30; CDR3: CAWSIRGREEYGYTF; DNA: TGTGCCTGGAGTATCCGGGGGCGGGAGGAATATGGCTACACCTTC
size: few; J: TRBJ2-2; D: TRBD2; V: TRBV19; CDR3: CASMLSGRTGELFF; DNA: TGTGCCAGTATGCTGAGCGGGAGGACCGGGGAGCTGTTTTTT
size: NA; J: TRBJ2-7; D: NA; V: TRBV30; CDR3: CAWSEDYLYEQYF; DNA: TGTGCCTGGAGTGAAGACTACCTTTACGAGCAGTACTTC
size: NA; J: TRBJ2-7; D: TRBD2; V: TRBV6-1; CDR3: CASSVAGGYEQYF; DNA: TGTGCCAGCAGTGTAGCGGGAGGATACGAGCAGTACTTC
size: NA; J: TRBJ1-6; D: TRBD1; V: TRBV4-1; CDR3: CASSQDRGINSPLHF; DNA: TGCGCCAGCAGCCAGGACAGGGGAATCAATTCACCCCTCCACTTT
size: NA; J: TRBJ2-3; D: NA; V: TRBV28; CDR3: CASSLFGYDTQYF; DNA: TGTGCCAGCAGTTTATTCGGGTACGATACGCAGTATTTT
size: few; J: TRBJ2-7; D: NA; V: TRBV5-1; CDR3: CASSLAQGLTYEQYF; DNA: TGCGCCAGCAGCTTGGCACAGGGTCTAACCTACGAGCAGTACTTC
size: many; J: TRBJ1-1; D: NA; V: TRBV2; CDR3: CASSVGGGGNTEAFF; DNA: TGTGCCAGCAGTGTGGGGGGAGGCGGGAACACTGAAGCTTTCTTT
size: NA; J: TRBJ2-2; D: TRBD2; V: TRBV28; CDR3: CASSRRLAGNTGELFF; DNA: TGTGCCAGCAGCCGGAGGCTAGCGGGTAACACCGGGGAGCTGTTTTTT
size: few; J: TRBJ2-1; D: TRBD2; V: TRBV6-1; CDR3: CASSDWAGRAYNEQFF; DNA: TGTGCCAGCAGTGATTGGGCCGGGAGGGCCTACAATGAGCAGTTCTTC
size: NA; J: TRBJ2-3; D: NA; V: TRBV19; CDR3: CASSPILAPDTQYF; DNA: TGTGCCAGTAGTCCAATCCTTGCGCCGGATACGCAGTATTTT
size: NA; J: TRBJ2-3; D: TRBD2; V: TRBV4-3; CDR3: CASSTSASTDTQYF; DNA: TGCGCCAGCAGCACTAGCGCGAGCACAGATACGCAGTATTTT
size: NA; J: TRBJ2-1; D: NA; V: TRBV4-1; CDR3: CASSQDRPAEQFF; DNA: TGCGCCAGCAGCCAAGATCGTCCAGCGGAGCAGTTCTTC
size: NA; J: TRBJ2-7; D: NA; V: TRBV7-2; CDR3: CASSSRGREQYF; DNA: TGTGCCAGCAGTTCCAGGGGGAGGGAGCAGTACTTC
size: NA; J: TRBJ2-1; D: NA; V: TRBV5-1; CDR3: CASSLQGNEQFF; DNA: TGCGCCAGCAGCTTACAGGGTAATGAGCAGTTCTTC
size: NA; J: TRBJ1-4; D: NA; V: TRBV5-3; CDR3: CARSLSPGSGNEKLFF; DNA: TGTGCCAGAAGCTTGTCCCCGGGGTCCGGGAATGAAAAACTGTTTTTT
size: NA; J: TRBJ1-4; D: TRBD1; V: TRBV19; CDR3: CASSEPGQGFTNEKLFF; DNA: TGTGCCAGTAGTGAACCGGGACAGGGGTTCACTAATGAAAAACTGTTTTTT
size: NA; J: TRBJ1-2; D: NA; V: TRBV7-2; CDR3: CASSLTGLNYGYTF; DNA: TGTGCCAGCAGCTTAACGGGACTAAACTATGGCTACACCTTC
size: NA; J: TRBJ2-1; D: TRBD2; V: TRBV7-2; CDR3: CASSPRLAGHNEQFF; DNA: TGTGCCAGCAGCCCTCGACTAGCGGGGCACAATGAGCAGTTCTTC
size: NA; J: TRBJ2-7; D: NA; V: TRBV5-1; CDR3: CASSAGTREEQYF; DNA: TGCGCCAGCAGCGCCGGGACACGTGAGGAGCAGTACTTC
size: NA; J: TRBJ2-7; D: TRBD2; V: TRBV4-1; CDR3: CASSQDLGAGGPSYEQYF; DNA: TGCGCCAGCAGCCAAGATCTTGGGGCGGGAGGGCCGTCCTACGAGCAGTACTTC
size: NA; J: TRBJ2-2; D: TRBD1; V: TRBV27; CDR3: CASSLGTASNTGELFF; DNA: TGTGCCAGCAGTTTGGGGACAGCCTCGAACACCGGGGAGCTGTTTTTT
size: NA; J: TRBJ2-7; D: TRBD1; V: TRBV27; CDR3: CASSLRQGGPYEQYF; DNA: TGTGCCAGCAGTTTGCGACAGGGGGGCCCCTACGAGCAGTACTTC
size: NA; J: TRBJ2-7; D: TRBD1; V: TRBV6-1; CDR3: CASSENFRRTGRYEQYF; DNA: TGTGCCAGCAGTGAAAATTTTCGGCGGACAGGACGTTACGAGCAGTACTTC
size: NA; J: TRBJ1-2; D: NA; V: TRBV7-8; CDR3: CASSPDATDRRYGYTF; DNA: TGTGCCAGCAGCCCAGATGCGACAGACCGGCGCTATGGCTACACCTTC
size: NA; J: TRBJ2-3; D: TRBD1; V: TRBV7-8; CDR3: CASSPFRDRSYTDTQYF; DNA: TGTGCCAGCAGCCCGTTCCGGGACAGGAGTTACACAGATACGCAATATTTT
size: NA; J: TRBJ2-3; D: NA; V: TRBV6-5; CDR3: CASCPRAATDTQYF; DNA: TGTGCCAGCTGCCCCAGGGCGGCTACAGATACGCAGTATTTT
size: NA; J: TRBJ1-2; D: TRBD1; V: TRBV2; CDR3: CASYQTGVSAGYTF; DNA: TGTGCCAGCTACCAGACAGGGGTTTCGGCTGGCTACACCTTC
size: NA; J: TRBJ2-3; D: NA; V: TRBV11-2; CDR3: CASSPRVFGTDTQYF; DNA: TGTGCCAGCAGCCCCAGGGTCTTTGGCACAGATACGCAGTATTTT
size: NA; J: TRBJ1-2; D: TRBD1; V: TRBV30; CDR3: CAWSEPRQGVYGYTF; DNA: TGTGCCTGGAGTGAGCCTCGACAGGGGGTCTATGGCTACACCTTC
size: NA; J: TRBJ2-7; D: TRBD1; V: TRBV29-1; CDR3: CSVLGDRDEQYF; DNA: TGCAGCGTATTAGGGGACAGGGACGAGCAGTACTTC
size: NA; J: TRBJ1-1; D: TRBD1; V: TRBV6-5; CDR3: CASRKQGAGNTEAFF; DNA: TGTGCCAGCAGAAAACAGGGGGCGGGAAACACTGAAGCTTTCTTT
size: NA; J: TRBJ1-2; D: NA; V: TRBV4-1; CDR3: CASSQDSMPTNYGYTF; DNA: TGCGCCAGCAGCCAAGATTCCATGCCTACTAACTATGGCTACACCTTC
size: NA; J: TRBJ2-7; D: NA; V: TRBV6-2/TRBV6-3; CDR3: CASSSLDSYEQYF; DNA: TGTGCCAGCAGTTCCTTGGACAGCTACGAGCAGTACTTC
size: once; J: TRBJ2-5; D: NA; V: TRBV27; CDR3: CASSLRLRGTQYF; DNA: TGTGCCAGCAGTTTACGTCTCAGGGGCACCCAGTACTTC
size: NA; J: TRBJ2-5; D: TRBD1; V: TRBV28; CDR3: CASSFYPGQSQETQYF; DNA: TGTGCCAGCAGTTTCTATCCGGGACAGTCCCAAGAGACCCAGTACTTC
size: once; J: TRBJ2-1; D: TRBD1; V: TRBV10-3; CDR3: CAISGGAGGINEQFF; DNA: TGTGCCATCAGTGGAGGGGCAGGGGGTATCAATGAGCAGTTCTTC
size: NA; J: TRBJ2-1; D: NA; V: TRBV30; CDR3: CAWSLSYNEQFF; DNA: TGTGCCTGGAGTCTCTCTTACAATGAGCAGTTCTTC
size: NA; J: TRBJ1-6; D: TRBD1; V: TRBV6-1; CDR3: CASSGYPGQGGSPLHF; DNA: TGTGCCAGCAGTGGATATCCGGGACAGGGTGGTTCACCCCTCCACTTT
size: NA; J: TRBJ1-3; D: NA; V: TRBV7-9; CDR3: CASSPRTAGNTIYF; DNA: TGTGCCAGCAGCCCACGGACAGCTGGAAACACCATATATTTT
size: once; J: TRBJ1-1; D: NA; V: TRBV28; CDR3: CASSDQGYGTEAFF; DNA: TGTGCCAGCAGCGATCAGGGGTATGGCACTGAAGCTTTCTTT
size: once; J: TRBJ1-4; D: TRBD1; V: TRBV19; CDR3: CASSGLPGQVTPSLF; DNA: TGTGCCAGTAGTGGACTACCGGGACAGGTTACCCCTTCGCTATTT
size: NA; J: TRBJ1-4; D: NA; V: TRBV2; CDR3: CASSPYGQNEKLFF; DNA: TGTGCCAGCAGTCCCTACGGACAAAATGAAAAACTGTTTTTT
size: NA; J: TRBJ2-5; D: NA; V: TRBV2; CDR3: CASSEALRPTPGQYF; DNA: TGTGCCAGCAGTGAAGCGCTTCGGCCGACCCCGGGCCAGTACTTC
size: few; J: TRBJ2-5; D: TRBD2; V: TRBV9; CDR3: CASSVAVGGETQYF; DNA: TGTGCCAGCAGCGTAGCTGTGGGAGGGGAGACCCAGTACTTC
size: NA; J: TRBJ2-2; D: TRBD2; V: TRBV2; CDR3: CASSSTDSGANTGELFF; DNA: TGTGCCAGCAGTTCCACCGATAGCGGGGCGAACACCGGGGAGCTGTTTTTT
size: few; J: TRBJ1-3; D: NA; V: TRBV28; CDR3: CAISNGVSGNTIYF; DNA: TGTGCCATCTCCAACGGGGTGTCTGGAAACACCATATATTTT
size: NA; J: TRBJ2-2; D: NA; V: TRBV25-1; CDR3: CASSAQGGGELFF; DNA: TGTGCCAGCAGTGCACAGGGAGGGGGGGAGCTGTTTTTT
size: NA; J: TRBJ2-1; D: TRBD1; V: TRBV24-1; CDR3: CATSDGTGSYNEQFF; DNA: TGTGCCACCAGTGACGGGACAGGGTCCTACAATGAGCAGTTCTTC